This passage covers 2 T cell receptor beta chains from one sample sequenced in a study of cytomegalovirus exposure and HLA in healthy donors. The PCR used 60 Vbeta and 13 Jbeta primers. Libraries were prepared by immunoSEQ multiplex PCR; TCRdb keeps only in-frame clonotypes and omits some of them. The sample has 150,000 to 200,000 clones, about 13% seen once. The sequenced sample consisted of PBMCs. These receptors all come from a middle-aged man in good health and CMV-seropositive.

There are a few counts of this clone. V gene TRBV6-5 combines with J gene TRBJ1-2, with D tentatively TRBD1 (5 bases). Germline V lookup: CDR1 MNHEY, CDR2 SVGAGI. Trimming cost V 2 bases and J 0 bases, with 13 bases left between them. CDR3 length: 16 amino acids. CDR3 DNA: TGTGCCAGCAGTTACGGGGCAGGCATTTCTAACTATGGCTACACCTTC. This sequence encodes CASSYGAGISNYGYTF.

The CDR3 nucleotides read TGCGCCAGCAGCGCACACGGGACTAGCACAGATACGCAGTATTTT. Protein sequence: CASSAHGTSTDTQYF. The gene calls are TRBV5-1 and TRBJ2-3; D is perhaps TRBD2 (6 bases). The CDR3 is 15 amino acids. The V gene's germline CDR1 is SGHRS and CDR2 YFSETQ. Deletions cut 4 bases from V and 0 bases from J, with 12 bases between.